Below are 28 T cell receptor beta chains sequenced from a single sample in a study of early T cells in non-severe SARS-CoV-2 infection. TCRdb processed the 5' RACE reads anew with MiXCR; each CDR3 protein has one entry. The profile shows approximately 70,000 distinct CDR3 sequences, more than 8% of them singletons. Source: whole blood, taken at baseline. All receptors come from an adult who was a healthcare worker with PCR-confirmed SARS-CoV-2 infection or an uninfected control (not recorded which).

This chain links TRBV28 with TRBJ2-3; TRBD2 agrees at 10 bases. V lost 7 bases and J lost 6; bases outside the gene matches: 7. Germline assignment: CDR1 MDHEN and CDR2 SYDVKM. The CDR3 has 14 amino acids. The DNA for the CDR3 is TGTGCCAGCACTAGCGGGAGACGTTGGGATACGCAGTATTTT. Protein sequence: CASTSGRRWDTQYF.

The chain joins TRBV6-5 to TRBJ2-7; possible D gene TRBD1, 6 bases. CDR3 length: 14 residues. Germline values: CDR1 MNHEY, CDR2 SVGAGI. V lost 0 bases, J lost 5 bases, and 11 bases lay in between. The chain's CDR3 is CASSYSRGSNEQYF. The CDR3 region has the DNA TGTGCCAGCAGTTACTCGAGGGGGTCCAACGAGCAGTACTTC.

This clonotype was recorded a few times. The chain has TRBV11-2 and TRBJ1-2, with 7 bases fitting TRBD1. V lost 5 bases to trimming and J lost 2 bases; unmatched junction nucleotides: 8. Germline V gene data show CDR1 as SGHAT and CDR2 as FQNNGV. The CDR3 contains 15 residues. CDR3 DNA: TGTGCCAGCAGCCCAGGGGGGGTGACCAACTATGGCTACACCTTC. This encodes CASSPGGVTNYGYTF.

This clonotype was seen only a few times. The V and J genes are TRBV7-3 and TRBJ2-7, with 8 bases that match TRBD1. The CDR3 has 13 amino acids. Germline V gene sequence: CDR1 SGHTA, CDR2 FQGTGA. The V gene end was trimmed by 2 bases and the J gene end by 5 bases; junction bases not matched to a gene: 2. As DNA, the CDR3 is TGTGCCAGCAGCTTAGACAGGGGCCACGAGCAGTACTTC. Protein product: CASSLDRGHEQYF.

This chain joins TRBV6-5 and TRBJ2-6; D is ambiguous. CDR3 length: 15 amino acids. The germline gives CDR1 MNHEY, CDR2 SVGAGI. With 6 bases removed from V and 2 bases from J, the gap between germline ends came to 11 bases. This chain's CDR3 is CASSIGQAGANVLTF. CDR3 coding DNA: TGTGCCAGCAGCATAGGGCAAGCTGGGGCCAACGTCCTGACTTTC.

This clonotype was found a few times. The V call is TRBV6-2 or TRBV6-3, the J call TRBJ2-5; D not resolved. Trimming stripped 5 bases from V and 2 bases from J, with 9 bases between. The CDR3 is 13 residues long. Germline V CDR1 and CDR2: MNHEY, SVGEGT. CDR3 region: CASSQQPQETQYF. The DNA of the CDR3 is TGTGCCAGCAGTCAACAGCCGCAAGAGACCCAGTACTTC.

The chain recombines TRBV2 with TRBJ2-1; D is ambiguous. Germline-derived CDR1 and CDR2 are SNHLY and FYNNEI. Trimming pared 4 bases from V and 11 bases from J, leaving 6 bases between. This CDR3 has 10 residues. CDR3 bases: TGTGCCAGCAGTGGAGAGAAGCAGTTCTTC. Translating gives CASSGEKQFF. The full variable domain, rest sourced from reference TRBV2 and TRBJ2-1, is EPEVTQTPSHQVTQMGQEVILRCVPISNHLYFYWYRQILGQKVEFLVSFYNNEISEKSEIFDDQFSVERPDGSNFTLKIRSTKLEDSAMYFCASSGEKQFFGPGTRLTVL.

This chain links TRBV6-2 or TRBV6-3 with TRBJ2-6; TRBD1 matches 10 bases. Germline V gene data show CDR1 as MNHEY and CDR2 as SVGEGT. V shed 7 bases, J shed 4 bases, and the junction held 13 bases outside the gene matches. The CDR3 contains 18 residues. CDR3 in amino acids: CASIRPGQGRGGANVLTF. CDR3 bases: TGTGCCAGCATCCGACCGGGACAGGGGCGTGGCGGGGCCAACGTCCTGACTTTC.

The chain is built from TRBV20-1 and TRBJ2-1; D gene uncertain. Trimming cost V 5 bases and J 0 bases, with 14 bases left between them. CDR1 is DFQATT, CDR2 SNEGSKA, per germline (reference sequence). This CDR3 contains 15 residues. The CDR3 sequence: CSAGRVESSYNEQFF. The CDR3 nucleotides are TGCAGTGCTGGAAGGGTAGAGAGCTCCTACAATGAGCAGTTCTTC.

This clonotype has at least ten counts. This chain joins TRBV7-2 and TRBJ1-5, with D unclear. V lost 2 bases and J lost 9, with 11 bases in between. The CDR3 is 13 residues long. Germline loops: CDR1 SGHTA, CDR2 FQGNSA. The CDR3 DNA follows: TGTGCCAGCAGCTTAACAGAGTTGGGGCCCCAGCATTTT. Its protein product is CASSLTELGPQHF.

The chain links TRBV29-1 to TRBJ1-5; D ambiguous. Per the germline V gene, CDR1 is SQVTM and CDR2 is ANQGSEA. V was pared by 8 bases and J by 9 bases, with 20 bases between. The length of the CDR3 is 13 residues. This CDR3 is CSFRSDRASPQHF. CDR3 sequence (DNA): TGCAGCTTTAGATCCGACCGTGCTTCGCCCCAGCATTTT.

This clonotype was seen more than once but under ten times. The V call is TRBV18, the J call TRBJ2-5, with a tentative D call TRBD2 (5 bases). The CDR3 has 18 residues. Germline loops: CDR1 KGHSH, CDR2 LQKENI. V was clipped by 3 bases and J by 2 bases, with 22 bases between them. CDR3 in amino acids: CASSPGLYIRTEQETQYF. In DNA form, the CDR3 reads TGTGCCAGCTCACCCGGACTTTACATTCGGACGGAGCAAGAGACCCAGTACTTC.

This clonotype was seen ten or more times. This chain joins TRBV7-2 and TRBJ2-1; a weak D match, TRBD2 (6 bases). V was cut by 5 bases and J by 9 bases, with 17 bases left in between. Germline lookup yields CDR1 SGHTA and CDR2 FQGNSA. This CDR3 comprises 14 residues. The DNA for the CDR3 is TGTGCCAGCAGCCGGGGGTGGCGGGGTGGTGAGCAGTTCTTC. Translation gives CASSRGWRGGEQFF. The full variable domain, with the rest looked up from reference TRBV7-2 and TRBJ2-1, is GAGVSQSPSNKVTEKGKDVELRCDPISGHTALYWYRQSLGQGLEFLIYFQGNSAPDKSGLPSDRFSAERTGGSVSTLTIQRTQQEDSAVYLCASSRGWRGGEQFFGPGTRLTVL.

This clonotype is termed medium-sized. The rearrangement uses TRBV29-1 and TRBJ2-5; TRBD1 matches at 8 bases. This CDR3 spans 13 amino acids. V dropped 5 bases and J dropped 6; count of bases not matched to a gene: 8. Germline CDR1 and CDR2: SQVTM and ANQGSEA. The CDR3 nucleotides read TGCAGCGTTCTGGGCAGGGGGCTGAAGACCCAGTACTTC. It encodes CSVLGRGLKTQYF.

The chain combines TRBV5-1 with TRBJ1-1; D is uncertain. The CDR3 is made up of 14 amino acids. Germline loops: CDR1 SGHRS, CDR2 YFSETQ. V gave up 2 bases and J gave up 1 base, with 9 bases separating them. As DNA, the CDR3 is TGCGCCAGCAGCTTAGTAGGATGGAACACTGAAGCTTTCTTT. It specifies CASSLVGWNTEAFF.

This clonotype has only a few counts. This chain joins TRBV12-3 or TRBV12-4 and TRBJ2-7; D is uncertain. Trimming took off 3 bases at V and 5 bases at J, with 11 bases between the two ends. CDR3 length equals 13 residues. The CDR3 loop reads CASSLGEIDEQYF. Written as DNA, the CDR3 is TGTGCCAGCAGTTTGGGCGAGATAGACGAGCAGTACTTC.

This clonotype appeared many times. This chain uses TRBV29-1 with TRBJ1-4; D unclear. V was cut by 5 bases and J by 3 bases, with 13 bases left in between. The CDR3 is 14 amino acids. Per germline, CDR1 SQVTM and CDR2 ANQGSEA. This CDR3 is CSVQPAEANEKLFF. The CDR3 nucleotides read TGCAGCGTTCAACCCGCGGAGGCTAATGAAAAACTGTTTTTT.

A few counts support this clonotype. The V gene is TRBV6-2 or TRBV6-3, the J gene TRBJ2-2; no definite D call. The germline V gene encodes CDR1 MNHEY and CDR2 SVGEGT. This CDR3 is 16 amino acids long. V lost 2 bases to trimming and J lost 1 base, with 11 bases between them. CDR3 sequence reads: CASSYLPGLNTGELFF. CDR3 DNA: TGTGCCAGCAGTTACCTCCCAGGCCTGAACACCGGGGAGCTGTTTTTT.

In this sample, this clonotype turned up a few times. V usage is TRBV7-6 and J usage is TRBJ2-7; 7 nucleotides line up with TRBD2. V was clipped by 5 bases and J by 3 bases; unmatched bases: 4. CDR1 and CDR2 from the germline V gene are SGHVS and FNYEAQ. The CDR3 totals 13 residues. This CDR3 reads CASSPGRIYEQYF. Written as DNA, the CDR3 is TGTGCCAGCAGCCCCGGGAGGATCTACGAGCAGTACTTC. Variable domain in full (rest from reference TRBV7-6 and TRBJ2-7): GAGVSQSPRYKVTKRGQDVALRCDPISGHVSLYWYRQALGQGPEFLTYFNYEAQQDKSGLPNDRFSAERPEGSISTLTIQRTEQRDSAMYRCASSPGRIYEQYFGPGTRLTVT.

V and J are TRBV4-3 and TRBJ2-3; 11 bases fit TRBD2. In germline, CDR1 is LGHNA, CDR2 YSLEER. After removal of 4 bases from V and 3 bases from J, the junction contained 6 bases not matched to a gene. The CDR3 is 16 residues long. The CDR3 coding sequence is TGCGCCAGCAGCCTTTATACTAGCGGGAGAACAGATACGCAGTATTTT. It specifies CASSLYTSGRTDTQYF.

This clonotype was counted a few times. The chain employs TRBV28 and TRBJ2-7; D is ambiguous. Germline CDR1 MDHEN, CDR2 SYDVKM. V was cut by 6 bases and J by 7 bases, with 16 bases left in between. The CDR3 loop spans 13 amino acids. CDR3 in DNA: TGTGCCAGCAGGGGCCCCCTCCTGGCGGAGCAGTACTTC. As protein: CASRGPLLAEQYF.

A few counts support this clonotype. This chain connects TRBV10-3 to TRBJ2-5, with TRBD1 as a possible D gene (6 bases). The CDR3 covers 15 residues. The germline V gene encodes CDR1 ENHRY and CDR2 SYGVKD. The V end lost 1 base, the J end lost 7 bases, and 16 bases lay between the germline ends. In DNA, the CDR3 is TGTGCCATCAGTGAGTTAAGTGACAGGCCAAGGACCCAGTACTTC. This codes for CAISELSDRPRTQYF.

In this sample, this clonotype turned up a few times. The chain uses TRBV7-2 and TRBJ2-7; a weak D match, TRBD1 (5 bases). V dropped 1 base and J dropped 3 bases, with 10 bases sitting between them. The germline gives CDR1 SGHTA, CDR2 FQGNSA. The length of the CDR3 is 14 residues. CDR3 residues: CASSLGQGLYEQYF. DNA for the CDR3: TGTGCCAGCAGCTTAGGCCAGGGTCTCTACGAGCAGTACTTC.

This clonotype occurred a few times. The chain couples TRBV7-9 to TRBJ2-3; the D is unclear. Germline V gene sequence: CDR1 SEHNR, CDR2 FQNEAQ (reference sequence). The CDR3 spans 15 residues. V was pared by 1 base and J by 0 bases, with 8 bases between. CDR3 in amino acids: CASSLVTSSTDTQYF. DNA of the CDR3: TGTGCCAGCAGCTTAGTAACATCCAGCACAGATACGCAGTATTTT.

This clonotype was observed a few times. The V and J genes are TRBV24-1 and TRBJ2-3; 13 bases line up with TRBD2. The CDR3 consists of 16 residues. J gave up 1 base and V 3 bases, and 0 bases lay outside the gene matches. The germline V gene has CDR1 KGHDR and CDR2 SFDVKD. The CDR3: CATSDGLAGGTDTQYF. CDR3 coding DNA: TGTGCCACCAGTGATGGACTAGCGGGGGGCACAGATACGCAGTATTTT.

This clonotype was counted between two and nine times. The genes are TRBV29-1 and TRBJ1-1; TRBD1 matches at 8 bases. CDR1 and CDR2 (germline): SQVTM, ANQGSEA. The CDR3 totals 14 residues. V shed 3 bases, J shed 5 bases, and the junction held 8 bases outside the gene matches. In nucleotides, the CDR3 is TGCAGCGTTGAGGCGACAGGGGTTCTAACTGAAGCTTTCTTT. Protein sequence: CSVEATGVLTEAFF.

This clonotype was observed a handful of times. This chain uses TRBV19 with TRBJ1-6; D perhaps matches TRBD1 (6 bases). This CDR3 is built from 15 residues. V was clipped by 9 bases and J by 1 base, with 13 bases between them. Germline V CDR1 and CDR2: LNHDA, SQIVND (reference sequence). CDR3 in DNA: TGTGCCAGCCGCCTTCAGGGGTCCTATAATTCACCCCTCCACTTT. Its translation is CASRLQGSYNSPLHF.

CDR3 region: CASRRDLAKNIQYF. The CDR3 DNA reads as TGCGCCAGCAGACGCGACCTAGCCAAAAACATTCAGTACTTC. The chain uses TRBV5-1 and TRBJ2-4; D unclear. There are 14 residues in the CDR3. Germline V lookup: CDR1 SGHRS, CDR2 YFSETQ. Trimming pared 5 bases from V and 0 bases from J, leaving 9 bases between. Full variable domain (outside the CDR3, taken from reference TRBV5-1 and TRBJ2-4): KAGVTQTPRYLIKTRGQQVTLSCSPISGHRSVSWYQQTPGQGLQFLFEYFSETQRNKGNFPGRFSGRQFSNSRSEMNVSTLELGDSALYLCASRRDLAKNIQYFGAGTRLSVL.